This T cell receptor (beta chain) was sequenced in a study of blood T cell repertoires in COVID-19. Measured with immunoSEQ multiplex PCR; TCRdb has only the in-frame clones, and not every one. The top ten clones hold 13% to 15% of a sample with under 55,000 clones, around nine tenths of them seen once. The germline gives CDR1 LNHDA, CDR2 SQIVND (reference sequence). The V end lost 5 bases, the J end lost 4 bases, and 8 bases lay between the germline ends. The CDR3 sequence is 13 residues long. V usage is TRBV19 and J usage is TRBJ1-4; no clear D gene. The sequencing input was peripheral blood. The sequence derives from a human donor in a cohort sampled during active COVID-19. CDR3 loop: CASSGAYNEKLFF. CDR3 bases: TGTGCCAGTAGTGGAGCGTATAATGAAAAACTGTTTTTT.